This is a list of T cell receptor beta chains from one sample in a study of blood T cell repertoires in COVID-19. TCRdb keeps only in-frame clones here, not all; method: immunoSEQ multiplex PCR. The data show around 70,000 clones, around 80% seen once. The sample was peripheral blood. These receptors originate from a man aged 50-60 years with COVID-19, enrolled during active disease. Each CDR3 is given with its conserved first and last residue. The D gene is left open where the match is weak. A row's size may be missing; if present it is once, few, many or a size class.

clone size,J gene,D gene,V gene,CDR3 DNA,CDR3 protein
NA,TRBJ2-7,NA,TRBV5-1,TGCGCCAGCAGCTTGGCCTGGACAGATGACTACGAGCAGTACTTC,CASSLAWTDDYEQYF
NA,TRBJ2-1,TRBD2,TRBV20-1,TGCAGTGCTAGTGGAGCGGGAGGTTACAATGAGCAGTTCTTC,CSASGAGGYNEQFF
few,TRBJ2-1,TRBD2,TRBV14,TGTGCCAGCAGCCGCGGGACTAGCGGGGTTGAGCAGTTCTTC,CASSRGTSGVEQFF
NA,TRBJ1-1,NA,TRBV6-5,TGTGCCAGCAGCCGCGCCGTTAACACTGAAGCTTTCTTT,CASSRAVNTEAFF
NA,TRBJ1-6,TRBD1,TRBV20-1,TGCAGTGCTAGTCATCGACAGGGTTCTTATTCACCCCTCCACTTT,CSASHRQGSYSPLHF
NA,TRBJ2-7,TRBD2,TRBV7-2,TGTGCCAGCAGCTCGGGACTAGCGGGAACATTCGAGCAGTACTTC,CASSSGLAGTFEQYF
few,TRBJ2-1,TRBD2,TRBV7-9,TGTGCCAGCAGCCCGACTAGCGGGAGTTGGAATGAGCAGTTCTTC,CASSPTSGSWNEQFF
few,TRBJ2-1,NA,TRBV3-1/TRBV3-2,TGTGCCAGCAGCCGATCGAGTGAGCAGTTCTTC,CASSRSSEQFF
NA,TRBJ2-7,NA,TRBV5-6,TGTGCCAGCAGCTTGGCTCCGGTACCCTACGAGCAGTACTTC,CASSLAPVPYEQYF
NA,TRBJ2-1,NA,TRBV20-1,TGCAGTGCTAGTTCCCAGGGAAGCCGCAATGAGCAGTTCTTC,CSASSQGSRNEQFF
once,TRBJ1-1,NA,TRBV7-9,TGTGCCAGCAGCCCGGAGTTTCAGATGAACACTGAAGCTTTCTTT,CASSPEFQMNTEAFF
NA,TRBJ2-5,NA,TRBV19,TGTGCCAGTAGTATTCCCTGGTCTGCGGAGACCCAGTACTTC,CASSIPWSAETQYF
NA,TRBJ2-3,TRBD2,TRBV13,TGTGCCAGCAGCTTAGTCCCTAGCGGGTCGGCAGATACGCAGTATTTT,CASSLVPSGSADTQYF
NA,TRBJ1-5,TRBD1,TRBV6-1,TGTGCCAGCAGTGCTCGGGACAGGGGGCTCAATCAGCCCCAGCATTTT,CASSARDRGLNQPQHF
NA,TRBJ2-7,TRBD1,TRBV28,TGTGCCAGCAGTTCGGACAGGGAAGGAAGTGTCAAGCAGTACTTC,CASSSDREGSVKQYF
once,TRBJ2-7,TRBD1,TRBV4-2,TGTGCCAGCAGCAAACCGGGACAGGGCGACGAGCAGTACTTC,CASSKPGQGDEQYF
once,TRBJ1-5,NA,TRBV24-1,TGTGCCACCAGTGTACGCGGGGATCAGCCCCAGCATTTT,CATSVRGDQPQHF
NA,TRBJ1-1,TRBD1,TRBV5-1,TGCGCCAGCAGCTTGGCCGGGACAGGGATGAGAGCTTTCTTT,CASSLAGTGMRAFF
NA,TRBJ2-5,NA,TRBV28,TGTGCCAGCAGTCCGGGTGGCGACCACGTTCGGTACTTC,CASSPGGDHVRYF
NA,TRBJ2-7,NA,TRBV30,TGTGCCTGGAAAACTGCTGGGGCAGGTCATTACGAGCAGTACTTC,CAWKTAGAGHYEQYF
NA,TRBJ2-5,TRBD2,TRBV5-4,TGTGCCAGCAGCTCTGGACTAGCGGGACGAAGAGAGACCCAGTACTTC,CASSSGLAGRRETQYF
few,TRBJ1-2,TRBD1,TRBV28,TGTGCCAGCAGTGCGGGGACAGCTACCTATGGCTACACCTTC,CASSAGTATYGYTF
NA,TRBJ1-1,NA,TRBV5-4,TGTGCCAGCAGCTTTAACATTTACACTGAAGCTTTCTTT,CASSFNIYTEAFF
NA,TRBJ2-7,NA,TRBV30,TGTGCCTGGAGTGCTTTGACGGGAGTTGTAGACTACGAGCAGTACTTC,CAWSALTGVVDYEQYF
NA,TRBJ1-1,TRBD1,TRBV7-2,TGTGCCAGCAGCTTAGTGGTACTACAGGGGGAAGCTTTCTTT,CASSLVVLQGEAFF
NA,TRBJ1-4,NA,TRBV19,TGTGCCAGTACCCCCCGGAGGGGGGGTGGGGAAAAACTGTTTTTT,CASTPRRGGGEKLFF
once,TRBJ1-1,TRBD1,TRBV7-9,TGTGCCAGCATCCTGGCAGGGGGCCCCACTGAAGCTTTCTTT,CASILAGGPTEAFF
NA,TRBJ2-3,TRBD2,TRBV6-2/TRBV6-3,TGTGCCAGCAGTTACACTAGCGACCACACAGATACGCAGTATTTT,CASSYTSDHTDTQYF
NA,TRBJ1-3,NA,TRBV6-1,TGTGCCAGCAGTGAAACACCGGCGGGGAGACTATCTGGAAACACCATATATTTT,CASSETPAGRLSGNTIYF
NA,TRBJ2-3,TRBD2,TRBV7-6,TGTGCCAGCAGCTTGGGGGGACTAGCGGGAATCGCAGATACGCAGTATTTT,CASSLGGLAGIADTQYF
NA,TRBJ2-2,TRBD1,TRBV4-2,TGTGCCAGCAGCCCGTTTTCGGCAGGGGGCACCGGGGAGCTGTTTTTT,CASSPFSAGGTGELFF
NA,TRBJ1-1,NA,TRBV6-6,TGTGCCAGCAGGCTAATCCAGGGGCACACTGAAGCTTTCTTT,CASRLIQGHTEAFF
NA,TRBJ2-7,TRBD1,TRBV3-1/TRBV3-2,TGTGCCAGCAGCCGGGGGACCGGGACAGGGGCCTACGAGCAGTACTTC,CASSRGTGTGAYEQYF
few,TRBJ2-4,NA,TRBV7-2,TGTGCCAGCACCCAAAAAAACATTCAGTACTTC,CASTQKNIQYF
NA,TRBJ2-3,TRBD2,TRBV5-4,TGTGCCAGCAGCTTGGGGGCTAGCGGGATCCCCACAGATACGCAGTATTTT,CASSLGASGIPTDTQYF
NA,TRBJ2-7,NA,TRBV4-2,TGTGCCAGCAGCCAAGGGCTAGCTGAGTCCCACGAGCAGTACTTC,CASSQGLAESHEQYF
once,TRBJ1-3,NA,TRBV9,TGTGCCAGCAGCTCCTTTGGAAACACCATATATTTT,CASSSFGNTIYF
NA,TRBJ2-1,TRBD1,TRBV27,TGTGCCAGCAGTATTCCGGGACAGCAATACAATGAGCAGTTCTTC,CASSIPGQQYNEQFF
NA,TRBJ1-5,NA,TRBV12-2,TGTGCAAGTCGCTTAGGAGGGTGTTTAGATCAGCCCCAGCATTTT,CASRLGGCLDQPQHF
NA,TRBJ2-5,TRBD2,TRBV5-1,TGCGCCAGCAGCTTGGCCACTAGCGGAGTCGAGACCCAGTACTTC,CASSLATSGVETQYF
few,TRBJ1-2,NA,TRBV29-1,TGCAGCGTTGAGTTTCAAGAGGACTATGGCTACACCTTC,CSVEFQEDYGYTF
NA,TRBJ2-3,TRBD2,TRBV4-1,TGCGCCAGCAGCCAAGCCGGGACTAGCGGCACAGATACGCAGTATTTT,CASSQAGTSGTDTQYF
NA,TRBJ1-4,NA,TRBV30,TGTGCCTGGAGTGTAAGGAGACAGTTCGAAAAACTGTTTTTT,CAWSVRRQFEKLFF
NA,TRBJ2-7,TRBD1,TRBV15,TGTGCCACCAGCCGCGGGACAGGATTATACGAGCAGTACTTC,CATSRGTGLYEQYF
few,TRBJ1-6,NA,TRBV7-3,TGTGCCAGCAGCGAGGACAGCATGAATTCACCCCTCCACTTT,CASSEDSMNSPLHF